These 27 T cell receptor beta chains originate from one sample sequenced in a study of T cell repertoires in aging, cancer and after chemotherapy. Peripheral blood genomic DNA, not sorted cells or RNA, was the template. A mixed TRB-A/B primer pool amplified rearranged TRB by multiplex touch-down PCR. Each CDR3 protein gets one entry after TCRdb re-called the multiplex PCR reads with MiXCR. In the table there are some 10,000 distinct CDR3 sequences, about 40% of which are singletons. Sequencing was performed on blood. All receptors derive from a human donor in good health.

The CDR3 reads CASSNGQGPYEQYF. CDR3 coding DNA: TGTGCCAGCAGCAACGGACAGGGGCCCTACGAGCAGTACTTC. This chain connects TRBV6-1 to TRBJ2-7; 9 bases line up with TRBD1. Germline loops: CDR1 MNHNS, CDR2 SASEGT. With 6 bases clipped from V and 2 bases from J, the junction kept 5 bases outside the gene matches. The CDR3 contains 14 residues.

The J gene is TRBJ2-7, the V gene TRBV5-4, with a tentative D call TRBD1 (6 bases). The V and J ends lost 2 bases and 0 bases respectively, with 12 bases between them. The CDR3 covers 15 residues. Germline-derived CDR1 and CDR2 are SGHNT and YYREEE (reference sequence). In DNA, the CDR3 is TGTGCCAGCAGCTTAGGGGGACAATTCTCCTACGAGCAGTACTTC. It encodes CASSLGGQFSYEQYF.

The V call is TRBV19, the J call TRBJ1-2, with D perhaps TRBD1 (6 bases). Trimming took 4 bases from V and 4 from J, leaving 19 bases between them. The CDR3 is made up of 16 amino acids. Germline V CDR1 and CDR2: LNHDA, SQIVND (reference sequence). The CDR3 is CASSNPNRVRRYGYTF. The CDR3, as DNA: TGTGCCAGTAGTAACCCAAACAGGGTTCGGCGCTATGGCTACACCTTC.

The chain couples TRBV7-3 to TRBJ2-1; no clear D. The CDR3 loop spans 13 amino acids. Trimming removed 0 bases from V and 5 bases from J, with 5 bases in between. The germline CDR1 and CDR2 sequences are SGHTA and FQGTGA. For the CDR3, the DNA is TGTGCCAGCAGCTTAACGGGTGACAATGAGCAGTTCTTC. Its protein product is CASSLTGDNEQFF.

This sequence joins TRBV5-1 and TRBJ1-2; perhaps TRBD1 as D (5 bases). The ends were cut back, 2 bases at V and 1 base at J, with 12 bases in the middle. The germline V gene encodes CDR1 SGHRS and CDR2 YFSETQ. The CDR3 sequence is 15 residues long. The CDR3 loop reads CASSLTLQVNYGYTF. CDR3 bases: TGCGCCAGCAGCTTAACTTTACAGGTTAACTATGGCTACACCTTC. Full variable domain (missing parts from reference TRBV5-1 and TRBJ1-2): KAGVTQTPRYLIKTRGQQVTLSCSPISGHRSVSWYQQTPGQGLQFLFEYFSETQRNKGNFPGRFSGRQFSNSRSEMNVSTLELGDSALYLCASSLTLQVNYGYTFGSGTRLTVV.

The chain uses TRBV12-3 or TRBV12-4 and TRBJ1-1; D call uncertain. V was trimmed by 6 bases and J by 2 bases, leaving 10 bases between them. The CDR3 covers 13 residues. In nucleotides, the CDR3 is TGTGCCAGCAGCCCTGACACTAACACTGAAGCTTTCTTT. Translating it yields CASSPDTNTEAFF.

The chain joins TRBV6-1 to TRBJ1-5; TRBD1 matches 7 bases. Per the germline V gene, CDR1 is MNHNS and CDR2 is SASEGT. This CDR3 contains 15 residues. V gave up 6 bases and J gave up 3 bases; unmatched junction bases: 8. The CDR3 region is CASSEGRGHNQPQHF. The CDR3 region has the DNA TGTGCCAGCAGCGAGGGGAGGGGGCACAATCAGCCCCAGCATTTT.

This clonotype was recorded a few times. The chain is built from TRBV29-1 and TRBJ2-2; TRBD1 or TRBD2 may be the D gene (6 bases each). Germline CDR1 reads SQVTM; CDR2 reads ANQGSEA. V gave up 3 bases and J gave up 4 bases, with 9 bases separating them. The CDR3 extends over 13 amino acids. Written as DNA, the CDR3 is TGCAGCGTTGAGACGGGGGCCACCGGGGAGCTGTTTTTT. Translation gives CSVETGATGELFF.

This clonotype was observed a few times. The chain employs TRBV6-5 and TRBJ1-2; TRBD1 is a possible D gene (5 bases). The CDR3 consists of 16 residues. The V gene's germline CDR1 is MNHEY and CDR2 SVGAGI. Trimming took off 6 bases at V and 3 bases at J, with 20 bases between the two ends. This CDR3 is CASSSGHKNPYYGYTF. Here the CDR3 DNA reads TGTGCCAGCAGCTCCGGACACAAGAATCCCTACTATGGCTACACCTTC.

This clonotype was seen only a few times. This chain connects TRBV24-1 to TRBJ1-5; D unresolved. Per germline, CDR1 KGHDR and CDR2 SFDVKD. The length of the CDR3 is 15 residues. V lost 6 bases and J 2 bases, leaving 13 bases between the germline ends. The CDR3 sequence: CATSSSTIGNQPQHF. In DNA, the CDR3 is TGTGCCACCAGTTCTTCAACCATAGGCAATCAGCCCCAGCATTTT.

The chain couples TRBV27 to TRBJ2-3; D is possibly TRBD2 (6 bases). The CDR3 runs 15 residues. V lost 2 bases, J lost 1 base, and 10 bases lay in between. Per germline, CDR1 MNHEY and CDR2 SMNVEV (reference sequence). Here the CDR3 DNA reads TGTGCCAGCAGTTTAACGGCGGGGCGCACAGATACGCAGTATTTT. It translates to CASSLTAGRTDTQYF.

V usage is TRBV7-6 and J usage is TRBJ2-7, with 8 bases aligning to TRBD1. This CDR3 region has 14 residues. V trimming: 5 bases; J trimming: 2 bases; junction bases outside the gene matches: 5. The germline gives CDR1 SGHVS, CDR2 FNYEAQ. CDR3 amino acids: CASSTGQGAYEQYF. The CDR3 DNA reads as TGTGCCAGCAGCACCGGACAGGGAGCCTACGAGCAGTACTTC.

A few counts support this clonotype. The chain combines TRBV7-9 with TRBJ1-3; no firm D call. Trimming took 3 bases from V and 0 from J, leaving 18 bases between them. The CDR3 runs to 18 residues. Germline V gives CDR1 SEHNR, CDR2 FQNEAQ (reference sequence). CDR3 sequence: CASSLGLPSLYSGNTIYF. CDR3 DNA sequence: TGTGCCAGCAGCTTGGGTCTTCCCTCGCTATACTCTGGAAACACCATATATTTT.

This clonotype has more than one count but fewer than ten. This chain joins TRBV7-9 and TRBJ1-2, with 8 bases lining up with TRBD1. The length of the CDR3 is 15 residues. V shed 3 bases and J 4 bases; nucleotides not matched to a gene: 7. Germline V gene data show CDR1 as SEHNR and CDR2 as FQNEAQ (reference sequence). For the CDR3, the DNA is TGTGCCAGCAGCTTTACAGGGGGAGGCGGCTATGGCTACACCTTC. Its translation is CASSFTGGGGYGYTF.

The V gene is TRBV4-1, the J gene TRBJ2-7; no firm D call. CDR3 size: 13 residues. Germline V gene data show CDR1 as MGHRA and CDR2 as YSYEKL. Between the trimmed V and J ends, which lost 5 bases and 4 bases, there was a span of 12 bases. The CDR3 spells CASSFPDGYEQYF. Written as DNA, the CDR3 is TGCGCCAGCAGCTTTCCGGACGGGTACGAGCAGTACTTC.

V and J are TRBV27 and TRBJ2-1; D may be TRBD1 or TRBD2 (5 bases each). With 2 bases removed from V and 6 bases from J, the gap between germline ends came to 11 bases. The CDR3 runs 14 residues. Per the germline V gene, CDR1 is MNHEY and CDR2 is SMNVEV (reference sequence). The CDR3 region is CASSLEGMGNEQFF. CDR3 sequence (DNA): TGTGCCAGCAGTTTAGAGGGGATGGGCAATGAGCAGTTCTTC.

This clonotype has only a few counts. The J gene is TRBJ2-2, the V gene TRBV6-5, with D tentatively TRBD1 (6 bases). The CDR3 contains 16 residues. V lost 1 base and J 2 bases, leaving 11 bases between the germline ends. Germline CDR1 is MNHEY and CDR2 is SVGAGI. CDR3 sequence: CASSYWTAINTGELFF. In DNA form, the CDR3 reads TGTGCCAGCAGTTACTGGACAGCGATAAACACCGGGGAGCTGTTTTTT.

This sequence joins TRBV6-5 and TRBJ2-7, with D perhaps TRBD2 (6 bases). The CDR3 extends over 14 amino acids. Germline V gene lookup returns CDR1 MNHEY and CDR2 SVGAGI. Trimming removed 2 bases at V and 2 bases at J, with 10 bases between. CDR3 loop: CASSYDKRAYEQYF. The CDR3 nucleotides are TGTGCCAGCAGTTACGATAAGCGGGCCTACGAGCAGTACTTC.

This clonotype occurred once. The chain recombines TRBV7-6 with TRBJ2-3; 16 positions agree with TRBD2. The CDR3 contains 19 residues. In germline, CDR1 is SGHVS, CDR2 FNYEAQ. V lost 5 bases and J lost 5; bases outside the gene matches: 13. CDR3: CASSRPGTSGGAIKDTQYF. The CDR3 coding sequence is TGTGCCAGCAGCCGTCCCGGGACTAGCGGGGGGGCAATTAAAGATACGCAGTATTTT. The full variable domain, with the rest looked up from reference TRBV7-6 and TRBJ2-3, is GAGVSQSPRYKVTKRGQDVALRCDPISGHVSLYWYRQALGQGPEFLTYFNYEAQQDKSGLPNDRFSAERPEGSISTLTIQRTEQRDSAMYRCASSRPGTSGGAIKDTQYFGPGTRLTVL.

The chain couples TRBV6-1 to TRBJ1-6, with 9 positions matching TRBD1. The junction had 5 bases not matched to a gene; V was cut back by 2 bases and J by 12 bases. CDR1 and CDR2 from the germline V gene are MNHNS and SASEGT. This CDR3 is built from 14 residues. The DNA of the CDR3 is TGTGCCAGCAGTGAAAACCCGGGACAGGGACCCCTCCACTTT. Translating gives CASSENPGQGPLHF.

This sequence joins TRBV28 and TRBJ1-2; maybe TRBD1 (5 bases). The CDR3 sequence is 13 residues long. CDR1 MDHEN and CDR2 SYDVKM come from the germline V gene. Trimming left V 5 bases short and J 2 bases short, with 9 bases between. The DNA of the CDR3 is TGTGCCAGCAGTCCAGGGCCAAACTATGGCTACACCTTC. Translating it yields CASSPGPNYGYTF.

This chain links TRBV19 with TRBJ1-2; D ambiguous. Germline lookup yields CDR1 LNHDA and CDR2 SQIVND (reference sequence). The germline V and J ends were trimmed by 5 bases and 6 bases, with 19 bases remaining between them. The CDR3 has 15 amino acids. The CDR3 sequence is CASSSGMRRLDGYTF. For the CDR3, the DNA is TGTGCCAGTAGTTCCGGGATGAGGCGGCTCGATGGCTACACCTTC.

This clonotype was counted only a few times. This chain joins TRBV5-4 and TRBJ1-2; D possibly corresponds to TRBD1 (5 bases). This CDR3 has 14 amino acids. The V end was cut by 0 bases, the J end by 5 bases, with 11 bases between. CDR1 and CDR2 (germline): SGHNT, YYREEE (reference sequence). This CDR3 reads CASSLDSRGYGYTF. Written as DNA, the CDR3 is TGTGCCAGCAGCTTGGACTCGAGGGGATATGGCTACACCTTC.

CDR3 loop: CATSIATGGDEMGYTF. The CDR3 coding sequence is TGTGCCACCAGCATTGCAACAGGGGGGGACGAGATGGGCTACACCTTC. The chain combines TRBV15 with TRBJ1-2, with 8 bases aligning to TRBD1. V dropped 4 bases and J dropped 8; count of bases not matched to a gene: 15. This CDR3 has 16 residues. Germline loops: CDR1 LNHNV, CDR2 YYDKDF (reference sequence).

This rearrangement joins TRBV27 to TRBJ1-4; D is uncertain. The CDR3 is 14 amino acids. Germline V lookup: CDR1 MNHEY, CDR2 SMNVEV (reference sequence). Trimming removed 4 bases from V and 0 bases from J, with 6 bases in between. The CDR3 nucleotides read TGTGCCAGCAGTTCGCCAGCAACTAATGAAAAACTGTTTTTT. It specifies CASSSPATNEKLFF.

The chain employs TRBV30 and TRBJ2-1, with TRBD2 identical over 10 bases. V lost 0 bases, J lost 8 bases, and 10 bases stayed unmatched. The CDR3 covers 16 residues. From germline, CDR1 is GTSNPN and CDR2 SVGIG (reference sequence). DNA for the CDR3: TGTGCCTGGAGTGTAGAGCGGGGGGGATACAATGATGAGCAGTTCTTC. Encoded protein: CAWSVERGGYNDEQFF.

This clonotype was detected only a few times. The chain couples TRBV19 to TRBJ1-5; TRBD1 is a possible D gene (5 bases). V was pared by 2 bases and J by 9 bases, with 11 bases between. Germline V gives CDR1 LNHDA, CDR2 SQIVND (reference sequence). This CDR3 comprises 13 residues. The DNA of the CDR3 is TGTGCCAGTAGTATACAGGGTCGAAGGCCCCAGCATTTT. Translating gives CASSIQGRRPQHF.